Listed below are T cell receptor beta chains from one sample, sequenced in a study of response to subunit inactivated influenza vaccine. Each CDR3 protein is one row after TCRdb ran MiXCR on the RT-PCR reads. The table has 400,000 to 550,000 distinct CDR3 sequences, 25% seen once; the top ten hold 1.9%. Sequenced here: CD4+ T cells sorted from PBMCs, sampled around 5 days after vaccination. These receptors all stem from a man aged 45-65 years who received an inactivated influenza vaccine. The CDR3 runs from the conserved cysteine through the conserved F or W. A D gene is named only where the DNA matches it firmly. Size is omitted from some rows. Given values are once, few, many or a class for expanded clones.

V,D,size,J,DNA,CDR3
TRBV28,TRBD2,NA,TRBJ2-5,TGTGCCAGCAGTCGACTAAGACTAGCCGTAGAGACCCAGTACTTC,CASSRLRLAVETQYF
TRBV5-1,NA,few,TRBJ1-2,TGCGCCAGCAGCGTAAGTCCGGGGGGTGAAGTCTATGGCTACACCTTC,CASSVSPGGEVYGYTF
TRBV11-2,TRBD1,few,TRBJ2-2,TGTGCCAGCAGCTTAGGCAGGGGGCAGTCCGGGGAGCTGTTTTTT,CASSLGRGQSGELFF
TRBV12-3/TRBV12-4,TRBD1,NA,TRBJ1-1,TGTGCCAGCAGTCCACAGGGGGCTTTGGCTGAAGCTTTCTTT,CASSPQGALAEAFF
TRBV10-3,TRBD2,few,TRBJ2-1,TGTGCCATCAGTGCCGGGGGGGTCTATGACAATGAGCAGTTCTTC,CAISAGGVYDNEQFF
TRBV6-5,NA,NA,TRBJ2-3,TGTGCCAGCAGTTACTCGCGAGGCACGACTGGGGGTACGCAGTATTTT,CASSYSRGTTGGTQYF
TRBV4-3,NA,few,TRBJ2-3,TGCGCCAGCAGCCAACAACCGACAGCAAATACGCAGTATTTT,CASSQQPTANTQYF
TRBV20-1,NA,few,TRBJ2-3,TGCAGTGCCCATGCGGCGGAAGCTAGCACAGATACGCAGTATTTT,CSAHAAEASTDTQYF
TRBV12-3/TRBV12-4,NA,NA,TRBJ1-1,TGTGCCAGCCGAGCCTTCTCTGAAGCTTTCTTT,CASRAFSEAFF
TRBV7-2,NA,NA,TRBJ2-2,TGTGCCAGCAGTCCGATGGGAAGTAAAACCGGGGAGCTGTTTTTT,CASSPMGSKTGELFF
TRBV7-7,TRBD1,NA,TRBJ2-1,TGTGCTAGCAGCTTAGGGACCGGGACAGGGGGCGGTGAGCAGTTCTTC,CASSLGTGTGGGEQFF
TRBV12-3/TRBV12-4,TRBD1,NA,TRBJ1-5,TGTGCCAGCAGTGCCCTGCGCAGGGGGAGCAATCAGCCCCAGCATTTT,CASSALRRGSNQPQHF
TRBV29-1,TRBD2,few,TRBJ2-3,TGCAGCGTTAATCATCCGACTAGCTTGGCAGATACGCAGTATTTT,CSVNHPTSLADTQYF
TRBV12-3/TRBV12-4,NA,few,TRBJ2-2,TGTGCCAGCAACAAGGCAGCTTTGAACACCGGGGAGCTGTTTTTT,CASNKAALNTGELFF
TRBV20-1,NA,NA,TRBJ1-4,TGCAGTGTCTTCCTCCCACAGGGTGGCGAAAAACTGTTTTTT,CSVFLPQGGEKLFF
TRBV4-3,TRBD2,few,TRBJ2-3,TGCGCCAGCAGCCAGGTCGGACTAGCAGGCACAGATACGCAGTATTTT,CASSQVGLAGTDTQYF
TRBV20-1,NA,many,TRBJ1-6,TGCAGTGCTAGATCGGGGCCAGGGGATTCACCCCTCCACTTT,CSARSGPGDSPLHF
TRBV6-1,TRBD1,NA,TRBJ1-5,TGTGCCAGCATCACTTACAGGGGTGAGCAGCCCCAGCATTTT,CASITYRGEQPQHF
TRBV5-1,TRBD1,NA,TRBJ1-5,TGCGCCAGCAGCTTGGCGGGACAGAAAAATCAGCCCCAGCATTTT,CASSLAGQKNQPQHF
TRBV7-2,TRBD2,NA,TRBJ2-3,TGTGCCAGTAGGAGGGGAGGGACAGATACGCAGTATTTT,CASRRGGTDTQYF
TRBV12-3/TRBV12-4,TRBD1,few,TRBJ1-5,TGTGCCAGCAGTGCACGGACAGGCAGGCAGCCCCAGCATTTT,CASSARTGRQPQHF
TRBV18,NA,NA,TRBJ1-5,TGTGCCAGCTCACCACGTAGGGGCGGTTGGAATCAGCCCCAGCATTTT,CASSPRRGGWNQPQHF
TRBV5-8,NA,few,TRBJ1-2,TGTGCCAGCAGTCCTACAGGGTGGTCGGCCACTGGCTACACCTTC,CASSPTGWSATGYTF
TRBV5-6,TRBD1,NA,TRBJ2-7,TGTGCCAGCAGCTTGCCGGTTGGACAGGGTAATCTCTACGAGCAGTACTTC,CASSLPVGQGNLYEQYF
TRBV29-1,TRBD1,few,TRBJ2-3,TGCAGCGTGGGACAGATAAGCACAGATACGCAGTATTTT,CSVGQISTDTQYF
TRBV5-1,TRBD1,NA,TRBJ1-2,TGCGCCAGCAGCTCCTACAGGGGCGACTATGGCTACACCTTC,CASSSYRGDYGYTF
TRBV20-1,TRBD2,few,TRBJ2-7,TGCAGTTTCACTGAGGCGGGAGTCTACGAGCAGTACTTC,CSFTEAGVYEQYF
TRBV6-2/TRBV6-3,NA,few,TRBJ2-1,TGTGCCAGCAGTTACTCGAGGTTGTATGAGCAGTTCTTC,CASSYSRLYEQFF
TRBV5-1,NA,NA,TRBJ2-7,TGCGCCAGCAGCTTGGGGGACTCAGGGGGATCTTATCTCTCCTACGAGCAGTACTTC,CASSLGDSGGSYLSYEQYF
TRBV9,NA,once,TRBJ2-3,TGTGCCAGCAGCATAAGTAGCGTTAGCACAGATACGCAGTATTTT,CASSISSVSTDTQYF
TRBV30,NA,NA,TRBJ1-6,TGTGCCTGGAGTGTACCGGGGAGCTCCTATAATTCACCCCTCCACTTT,CAWSVPGSSYNSPLHF
TRBV7-2,NA,NA,TRBJ2-5,TGTGCCAGCAGCACGTTGGGAGGGGGGGGAGAGACCCAGTACTTC,CASSTLGGGGETQYF
TRBV29-1,TRBD2,NA,TRBJ2-1,TGCAGCGTCGCTGGGACTAGCTCCTACAATGAGCAGTTCTTC,CSVAGTSSYNEQFF
TRBV10-3,NA,few,TRBJ2-7,TGTGCCATCCGGGAGAGGGGCGAGCAGTACTTC,CAIRERGEQYF
TRBV6-1,NA,NA,TRBJ1-1,TGTGCCAGCAGTGTCGTAAATTCGAACACTGAAGCTTTCTTT,CASSVVNSNTEAFF
TRBV18,NA,NA,TRBJ1-1,TGTGCCAGCTCACTGGAGAACACTGAAGCTTTCTTT,CASSLENTEAFF
TRBV12-3/TRBV12-4,NA,many,TRBJ1-4,TGTGCCAGCAGTCTTTATGCCGATTCGCAGGAAAAACTGTTTTTT,CASSLYADSQEKLFF
TRBV20-1,NA,few,TRBJ1-5,TGCAGTGCTCCGAAAGAACGGAACACCTATAGCAATCAGCCCCAGCATTTT,CSAPKERNTYSNQPQHF
TRBV12-3/TRBV12-4,TRBD1,few,TRBJ1-2,TGTGCCAGCAGTTTACGGACCAGGGGGGCCTATGGCTACACCTTC,CASSLRTRGAYGYTF
TRBV20-1,TRBD2,NA,TRBJ2-7,TGCAGTGCTAGGACTACTGGGACTAGCGGGAGACAGGTGCAGTACTTC,CSARTTGTSGRQVQYF
TRBV5-6,TRBD1,many,TRBJ2-7,TGTGCCAGCAGCTTGGACAGGGGAACCTACGAGCAGTACTTC,CASSLDRGTYEQYF
TRBV29-1,TRBD1,NA,TRBJ2-1,TGCAGCGTTGAGTCGGGACAGACCAATGAGCAGTTCTTC,CSVESGQTNEQFF
TRBV5-1,TRBD1,NA,TRBJ2-1,TGCGCCAGCAGCCTCTCGGGACAGGCCCCCAATGAGCAGTTCTTC,CASSLSGQAPNEQFF
TRBV20-1,NA,NA,TRBJ2-1,TGCAGTGCTAGAACTGCTACGGGGTATGAGCAGTTCTTC,CSARTATGYEQFF
TRBV5-1,TRBD1,many,TRBJ2-1,TGCGCCAGCAGCTTGGCCAGGGGGCTAAACAATGAGCAGTTCTTC,CASSLARGLNNEQFF
TRBV12-3/TRBV12-4,NA,NA,TRBJ1-1,TGTGCCAGCAGTATTATCTACACATGGAACACTGAAGCTTTCTTT,CASSIIYTWNTEAFF
TRBV11-2,NA,few,TRBJ1-1,TGTGCCAGCAGCTTAGTTAGCGCGGGGACTGAAGCTTTCTTT,CASSLVSAGTEAFF
TRBV6-1,TRBD2,NA,TRBJ2-3,TGTGCCAGCAGCCCCGGGGCGCGGGGGAGAGCAGATACGCAGTATTTT,CASSPGARGRADTQYF
TRBV7-2,NA,NA,TRBJ2-1,TGTGCCAGCAGAGGGGGAACGGAAACCAAGCAGTTCTTC,CASRGGTETKQFF
TRBV12-3/TRBV12-4,TRBD1,NA,TRBJ2-1,TGTGCCAGCAGTTTGTTCCGGACAGGGTTCCAGTTCTTC,CASSLFRTGFQFF
TRBV20-1,NA,few,TRBJ1-3,TGCAGTGCTAGGGAAGACAGTGCCTCCGGGGGCACCATATATTTT,CSAREDSASGGTIYF